The 10 T cell receptor beta chains reported below all come from one sample, sequenced in a study of cytotoxic CD8 clonotypes in ibrutinib-treated CLL. Produced via immunoSEQ multiplex PCR; TCRdb's table is partial and in-frame only. The table includes about 140,000 clones, 80% detected once. This material consisted of PBMCs, taken after 36 months of ibrutinib treatment. The receptor source for this set is a human donor with chronic lymphocytic leukemia.

This clone was counted once. This chain uses TRBV7-9 with TRBJ2-5, with 11 positions matching TRBD2. Losses at the gene ends were 5 bases for V and 14 bases for J; bases not matched to a gene: 7. Germline V lookup: CDR1 SEHNR, CDR2 FQNEAQ (reference sequence). The CDR3 is 12 amino acids. For the CDR3, the DNA is TGTGCCAGCAGCCCACCGGGACTAGCGGCTTACTTC. As protein: CASSPPGLAAYF.

This chain uses TRBV7-9 with TRBJ2-1, with D possibly being TRBD1 (6 bases). V gave up 1 base and J gave up 3 bases, with 7 bases separating them. CDR1 and CDR2 from the germline V gene are SEHNR and FQNEAQ (reference sequence). The CDR3 loop spans 14 amino acids. DNA for the CDR3: TGTGCCAGCAGCTTAGACAGGGTCTACAATGAGCAGTTCTTC. This translates into CASSLDRVYNEQFF.

The genes are TRBV29-1 and TRBJ1-1; D gene uncertain. The CDR3 has 14 residues. V lost 6 bases and J lost 0, with 14 bases in between. The germline gives CDR1 SQVTM, CDR2 ANQGSEA. CDR3 amino acids: CSVDAGPMNTEAFF. CDR3 DNA: TGCAGCGTAGACGCCGGACCGATGAACACTGAAGCTTTCTTT.

The chain is built from TRBV10-3 and TRBJ1-1; D gene uncertain. Germline CDR1 and CDR2: ENHRY and SYGVKD. Trimming removed 2 bases from V and 1 base from J, with 14 bases in between. This CDR3 spans 16 amino acids. The CDR3 is CAISEIGDTENTEAFF. The CDR3 region has the DNA TGTGCCATCAGTGAGATAGGAGACACCGAGAACACTGAAGCTTTCTTT.

This chain connects TRBV5-4 to TRBJ2-7; D unresolved. Between the trimmed V and J ends, which lost 0 bases and 3 bases, there was a span of 7 bases. CDR1 is SGHNT and CDR2 is YYREEE in the germline V gene (reference sequence). The CDR3 totals 13 residues. CDR3 coding DNA: TGTGCCAGCAGCTTGGATGGTTACTACGAGCAGTACTTC. Its protein is CASSLDGYYEQYF.

In its sample, this clone was seen a few times. The chain employs TRBV18 and TRBJ1-5, with D perhaps TRBD1 (5 bases). Germline V gene lookup returns CDR1 KGHSH and CDR2 LQKENI. V was cut by 6 bases and J by 3 bases, with 12 bases left in between. There are 14 residues in the CDR3. CDR3 residues: CASSASGHNQPQHF. The CDR3 nucleotides are TGTGCCAGCTCCGCATCAGGGCACAATCAGCCCCAGCATTTT. The entire variable domain, with the rest obtained from reference TRBV18 and TRBJ1-5, is as follows: NAGVMQNPRHLVRRRGQEARLRCSPMKGHSHVYWYRQLPEEGLKFMVYLQKENIIDESGMPKERFSAEFPKEGPSILRIQQVVRGDSAAYFCASSASGHNQPQHFGDGTRLSIL.

This clone was detected a few times. V is TRBV30 and J is TRBJ1-6, with D unclear. V lost 0 bases to trimming and J lost 7 bases, with 13 bases between them. Germline-derived CDR1 and CDR2 are GTSNPN and SVGIG (reference sequence). This CDR3 region has 15 residues. The CDR3 here is CAWSVVVPGNSPLHF. The CDR3 DNA reads TGTGCCTGGAGTGTAGTTGTCCCCGGGAATTCACCCCTCCACTTT.

The V call is TRBV27, the J call TRBJ1-1, with D hard to call. The V gene lost 2 bases and the J gene lost 4 bases, with 11 bases spanning the gap. This CDR3 has 14 residues. The germline CDR1 and CDR2 sequences are MNHEY and SMNVEV (reference sequence). DNA for the CDR3: TGTGCCAGCAGTTTACCCCTAACATCCACTGAAGCTTTCTTT. Its protein is CASSLPLTSTEAFF.

This clone was counted between two and nine times. This chain links TRBV25-1 with TRBJ1-4; possibly TRBD1 for D (6 bases). Trimming stripped 6 bases from V and 14 bases from J, with 19 bases between. Germline V gives CDR1 MGHDK, CDR2 SYGVNS. CDR3 length: 13 residues. The CDR3 DNA reads TGTGCCAGCAGCCCCAGGGGTGGTTCGTTGCTGTTTTTT. This encodes CASSPRGGSLLFF.

The V call is TRBV6-5, the J call TRBJ2-1, with D perhaps TRBD2 (6 bases). Trimming took off 4 bases at V and 3 bases at J, with 13 bases between the two ends. CDR1 MNHEY and CDR2 SVGAGI come from the germline V gene. This CDR3 region has 15 residues. In nucleotides, the CDR3 is TGTGCCAGCAGTTTAGTTAGCGGAGACTACAATGAGCAGTTCTTC. Translating gives CASSLVSGDYNEQFF.